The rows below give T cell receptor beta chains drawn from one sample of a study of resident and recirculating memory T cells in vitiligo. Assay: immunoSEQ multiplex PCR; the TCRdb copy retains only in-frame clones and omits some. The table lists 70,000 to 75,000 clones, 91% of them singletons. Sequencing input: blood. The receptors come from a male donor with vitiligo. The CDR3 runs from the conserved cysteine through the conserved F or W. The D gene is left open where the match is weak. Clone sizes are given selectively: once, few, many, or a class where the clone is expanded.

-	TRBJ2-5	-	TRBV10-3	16	CAISDGRGVDQETQYF	TGTGCCATCAGTGATGGGAGGGGGGTTGACCAAGAGACCCAGTACTTC
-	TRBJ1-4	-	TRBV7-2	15	CASSPTPGYGEKLFF	TGTGCCAGCAGCCCGACCCCAGGCTATGGTGAAAAACTGTTTTTT
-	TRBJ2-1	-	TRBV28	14	CASSLKAGYNEQFF	TGTGCCAGCAGTTTAAAGGCAGGGTATAATGAGCAGTTCTTC
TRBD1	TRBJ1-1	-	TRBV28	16	CASSPPSTGGNTEAFF	TGTGCCAGCAGCCCGCCCTCCACAGGGGGCAACACTGAAGCTTTCTTT
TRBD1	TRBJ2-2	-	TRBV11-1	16	CASSSPGQVNTGELFF	TGTGCCAGCAGCTCGCCGGGACAGGTGAACACCGGGGAGCTGTTTTTT
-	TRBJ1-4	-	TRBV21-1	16	CASSKVGNRLGEKLFF	TGTGCCAGCAGCAAAGTGGGGAACAGGTTGGGTGAAAAACTGTTTTTT
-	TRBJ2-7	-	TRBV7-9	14	CASSPLDSSYEQYF	TGTGCCAGCAGCCCCCTCGACAGCTCTTACGAGCAGTACTTC
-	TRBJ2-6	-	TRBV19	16	CASSIEWGAGANVLTF	TGTGCCAGTAGTATAGAGTGGGGGGCTGGGGCCAACGTCCTGACTTTC
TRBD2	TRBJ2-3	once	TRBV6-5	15	CASKPGLASTDTQYF	TGTGCCAGCAAACCCGGACTAGCGAGCACAGATACGCAGTATTTT
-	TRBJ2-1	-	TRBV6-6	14	CASSTDRLYNEQFF	TGTGCCAGCAGCACCGACAGATTGTACAATGAGCAGTTCTTC
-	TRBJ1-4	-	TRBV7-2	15	CASSLNLGEIEKLFF	TGTGCCAGCAGCTTGAATCTGGGAGAGATTGAAAAACTGTTTTTT
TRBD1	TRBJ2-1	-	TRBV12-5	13	CASGETGGNEQFF	TGTGCTAGTGGTGAGACAGGGGGCAATGAGCAGTTCTTC
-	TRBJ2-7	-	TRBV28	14	CASSLTGPDHEQYF	TGTGCCAGCAGTTTAACAGGACCCGACCACGAGCAGTACTTC
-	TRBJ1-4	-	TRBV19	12	CASTPRVVKLFF	TGTGCCAGTACCCCCCGGGTTGTGAAACTGTTTTTT
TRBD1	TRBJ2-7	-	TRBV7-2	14	CASTPDRASYEQYF	TGTGCCAGCACCCCGGACAGGGCCTCCTACGAGCAGTACTTC
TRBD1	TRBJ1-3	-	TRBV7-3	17	CASSLLPGTGSGNTIYF	TGTGCCAGCAGCTTACTCCCCGGGACAGGATCCGGAAACACCATATATTTT
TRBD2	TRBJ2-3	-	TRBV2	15	CASRVTSGTTDTQYF	TGTGCCAGCAGGGTGACTAGCGGGACCACAGATACGCAGTATTTT
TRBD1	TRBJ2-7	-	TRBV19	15	CASTGGDRASYEQYF	TGTGCCAGTACGGGCGGGGACAGGGCCTCCTACGAGCAGTACTTC
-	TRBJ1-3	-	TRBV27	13	CASRAGSGNTIYF	TGTGCCAGCAGGGCTGGCTCTGGAAACACCATATATTTT
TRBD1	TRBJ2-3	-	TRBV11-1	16	CASSLGARGQTDTQYF	TGTGCCAGCAGCTTAGGGGCCAGGGGGCAAACAGATACGCAGTATTTT
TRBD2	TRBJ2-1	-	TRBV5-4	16	CASSSKRGGSYNEQFF	TGTGCCAGCAGCTCCAAGCGGGGCGGCTCCTACAATGAGCAGTTCTTC